The clone carrying this T cell receptor beta chain came up many times. These data belong to a study of response to subunit inactivated influenza vaccine. MiXCR, applied by TCRdb to the RT-PCR reads, yields one record per CDR3 protein. The repertoire consists of some 850,000 distinct CDR3 sequences, with under 20% occurring once and the leading ten covering approximately 10%. Germline V gives CDR1 LGHNA, CDR2 YSLEER. V dropped 4 bases and J dropped 3 bases, with 9 bases sitting between them. The CDR3 spans 13 residues. The genes are TRBV4-3 and TRBJ1-1, with a tentative D call TRBD1 (6 bases). This sequence was found in a man aged 45-65 years who received an inactivated influenza vaccine. Source: PBMCs from blood, taken less than 6 days after vaccination. CDR3 loop: CASSRGAHTEAFF. CDR3 DNA sequence: TGCGCCAGCAGCCGGGGGGCCCACACTGAAGCTTTCTTT.